The 8 T cell receptor beta chains below come from one sample, sequenced in a study of T cell responses to AZD1222 COVID-19 vaccine. Method: immunoSEQ multiplex PCR; TCRdb's copy keeps in-frame clones and lacks some. The repertoire holds 110,000 to 150,000 clones, with approximately 91% as singletons. The specimen was peripheral blood, collected 28 days after the second AZD1222 dose. The receptors shown here come from an adult who received the AZD1222 COVID-19 vaccine.

The chain is built from TRBV2 and TRBJ2-1, with 7 bases aligning to TRBD2. CDR3 length: 12 residues. The V and J ends lost 7 bases and 8 bases, in that order; junction bases with no gene match: 5. Looked up from germline, CDR1 is SNHLY and CDR2 is FYNNEI. DNA of the CDR3: TGTGCCAGCACTTTAAGCGGGGATGAGCAGTTCTTC. Translating it yields CASTLSGDEQFF. Full variable domain (rest looked up from reference TRBV2 and TRBJ2-1): EPEVTQTPSHQVTQMGQEVILRCVPISNHLYFYWYRQILGQKVEFLVSFYNNEISEKSEIFDDQFSVERPDGSNFTLKIRSTKLEDSAMYFCASTLSGDEQFFGPGTRLTVL.

V and J are TRBV6-5 and TRBJ1-2; D perhaps matches TRBD1 (6 bases). The CDR3 contains 13 residues. Germline CDR1 and CDR2: MNHEY and SVGAGI. Deletions cut 5 bases from V and 4 bases from J, with 11 bases between. The CDR3 sequence is CASSPGQLYGYTF. CDR3 nucleotides: TGTGCCAGCAGTCCGGGACAACTCTATGGCTACACCTTC.

The chain links TRBV5-8 to TRBJ1-3; D unclear. The CDR3 has 13 residues. CDR1 is SGHTS and CDR2 is YDEGEE in the germline V gene. V was shortened by 4 bases and J by 4 bases, with 9 bases between the two germline ends. For the CDR3, the DNA is TGTGCCAGCAGCCCATACGGCGGAAACACCATATATTTT. It yields the protein CASSPYGGNTIYF.

The V and J genes are TRBV29-1 and TRBJ2-1, with D unclear. CDR1 is SQVTM, CDR2 ANQGSEA, per germline. V lost 4 bases to trimming and J lost 4 bases, with 5 bases between them. The CDR3 sequence is 11 residues long. The CDR3 here is CSVGDYNEQFF. The DNA for the CDR3 is TGCAGCGTTGGGGATTACAATGAGCAGTTCTTC.

This clone showed up just a few times. Other DNA sequences in the same sample also yield this CDR3. The chain links TRBV4-1 to TRBJ1-5; D is possibly TRBD1 (5 bases). The V end lost 0 bases, the J end lost 2 bases, and 11 bases lay between the germline ends. This CDR3 comprises 16 residues. CDR1 and CDR2 (germline): MGHRA, YSYEKL. CDR3 bases: TGCGCCAGCAGCCAAGACGGGGGGATAGGCAATCAGCCCCAGCATTTT. Amino acid sequence: CASSQDGGIGNQPQHF.

The count of this clone is one. One junction end disagrees with the germline gene, perhaps due to a read error. The chain couples TRBV19 to TRBJ2-4; TRBD2 matches at 10 bases. The CDR3 contains 15 residues. CDR1 is LNHDA and CDR2 is SQIVND in the germline V gene (reference sequence). This CDR3 is CASRIAGGGKNIQYF. As DNA, the CDR3 is TGTGCCAGTAGAATAGCGGGAGGTGGCAAAAACATTCAGTACTTC.

Concerning this clone itself: Compared with germline, one end of the junction differs, possibly owing to a read error. V and J are TRBV18 and TRBJ2-7; tentatively, D is TRBD1 (6 bases). The V gene's germline CDR1 is KGHSH and CDR2 LQKENI. The CDR3 covers 16 residues. CDR3 amino acids: CASSPLGSGTLYEQYF. The CDR3 DNA follows: TGTGCCAGCTCCCCACTTGGCTCAGGGACACTCTACGAGCAGTACTTC.

The J gene is TRBJ2-1, the V gene TRBV5-4, with D possibly matching TRBD2 (6 bases). This CDR3 has 16 residues. V was cut by 3 bases and J by 0 bases, with 13 bases left in between. Germline V gene data show CDR1 as SGHNT and CDR2 as YYREEE (reference sequence). The CDR3 DNA follows: TGTGCCAGCAGCTCTCCCCCCGGGGGCTCCTACAATGAGCAGTTCTTC. This gives the protein CASSSPPGGSYNEQFF.